This TCR beta chain was captured by sequencing in a study of identical twins. This CDR3 has 13 residues. The V end was cut by 7 bases, the J end by 3 bases, with 12 bases between. The germline V gene has CDR1 MNHNS and CDR2 SASEGT. TCRdb re-called the 5' RACE reads with MiXCR, one entry per CDR3 protein. This sample has some 600,000 distinct CDR3 sequences, with roughly 7.2% found just once. This sample was also put to use in a study of yellow fever vaccine responses in identical twins.

Sequenced sample: PBMCs. This receptor was taken from a young woman in good health. The V and J genes are TRBV6-1 and TRBJ1-1, with D perhaps matching TRBD1 (5 bases). Here the CDR3 reads CASTRGGYTEAFF. The CDR3 DNA sequence: TGTGCCAGCACGCGGGGGGGATACACTGAAGCTTTCTTT.